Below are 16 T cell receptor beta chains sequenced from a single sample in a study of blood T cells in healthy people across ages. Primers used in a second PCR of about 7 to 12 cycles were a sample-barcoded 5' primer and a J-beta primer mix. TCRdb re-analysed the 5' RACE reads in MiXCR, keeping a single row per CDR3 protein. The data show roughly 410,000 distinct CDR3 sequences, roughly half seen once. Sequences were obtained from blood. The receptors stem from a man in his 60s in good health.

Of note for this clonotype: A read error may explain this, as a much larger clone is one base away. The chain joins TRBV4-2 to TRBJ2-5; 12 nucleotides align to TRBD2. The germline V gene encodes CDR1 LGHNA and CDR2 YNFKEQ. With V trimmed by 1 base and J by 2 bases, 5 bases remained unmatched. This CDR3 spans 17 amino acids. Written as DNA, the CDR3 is TGTGCCAGCAGCCAAGGTCAGGGGACTAGCGGGCAAGAGACCCAGTACTTC. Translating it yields CASSQGQGTSGQETQYF.

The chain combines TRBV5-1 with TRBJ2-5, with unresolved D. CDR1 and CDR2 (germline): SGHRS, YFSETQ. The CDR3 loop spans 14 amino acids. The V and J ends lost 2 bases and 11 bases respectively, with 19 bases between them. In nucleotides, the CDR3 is TGCGCCAGCAGCTTTGGCAACAACTACAATGAGCAGTACTTC. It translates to CASSFGNNYNEQYF.

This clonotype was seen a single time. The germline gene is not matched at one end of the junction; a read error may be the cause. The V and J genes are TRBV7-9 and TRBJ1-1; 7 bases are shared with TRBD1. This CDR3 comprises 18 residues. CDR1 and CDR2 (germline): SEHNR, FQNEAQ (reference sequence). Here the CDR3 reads CASSLVRGDRVRNTEAFF. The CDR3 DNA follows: TGTGCCAGCAGCTTAGTCCGGGGTGACAGGGTCAGGAACACTGAGGCTTTCTTT.

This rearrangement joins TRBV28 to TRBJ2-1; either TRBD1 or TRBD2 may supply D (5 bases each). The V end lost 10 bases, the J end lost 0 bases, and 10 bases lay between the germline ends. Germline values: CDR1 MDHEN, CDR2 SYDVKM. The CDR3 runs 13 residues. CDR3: CATGGSSYNEQFF. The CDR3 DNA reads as TGTGCCACTGGGGGTAGCTCCTACAATGAGCAGTTCTTC.

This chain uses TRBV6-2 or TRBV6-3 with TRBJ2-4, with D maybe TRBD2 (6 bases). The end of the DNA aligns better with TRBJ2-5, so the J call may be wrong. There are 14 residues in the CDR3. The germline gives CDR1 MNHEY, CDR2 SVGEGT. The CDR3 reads CASSQLGAGETQYF. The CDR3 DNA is TGTGCCAGCAGTCAACTAGGGGCGGGGGAGACCCAGTACTTC.

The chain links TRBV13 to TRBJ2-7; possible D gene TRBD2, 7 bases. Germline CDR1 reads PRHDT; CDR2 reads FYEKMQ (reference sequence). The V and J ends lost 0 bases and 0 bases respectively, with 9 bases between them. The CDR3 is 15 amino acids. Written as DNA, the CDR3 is TGTGCCAGCAGCTTAGGAGGGGGGGTCTCCTACGAGCAGTACTTC. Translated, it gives CASSLGGGVSYEQYF.

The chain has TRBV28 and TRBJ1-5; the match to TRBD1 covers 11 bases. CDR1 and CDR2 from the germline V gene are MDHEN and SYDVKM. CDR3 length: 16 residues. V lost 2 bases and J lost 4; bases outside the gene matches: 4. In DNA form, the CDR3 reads TGTGCCAGCAGTTTAATAGGACAGGGGGCAAATCAGCCCCAGCATTTT. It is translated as CASSLIGQGANQPQHF.

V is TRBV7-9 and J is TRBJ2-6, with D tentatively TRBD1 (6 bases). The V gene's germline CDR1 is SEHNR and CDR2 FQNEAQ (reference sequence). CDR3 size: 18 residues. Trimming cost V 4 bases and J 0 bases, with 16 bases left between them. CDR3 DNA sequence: TGTGCCAGCAGCTCCCGCGACTCCAGGGGCTCTGGGGCCAACGTCCTGACTTTC. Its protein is CASSSRDSRGSGANVLTF.

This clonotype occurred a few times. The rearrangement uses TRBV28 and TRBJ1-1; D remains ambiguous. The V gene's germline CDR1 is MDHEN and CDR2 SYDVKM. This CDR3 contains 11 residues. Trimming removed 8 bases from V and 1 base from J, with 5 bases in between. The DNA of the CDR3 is TGTGCCAGCGGAGGGAACACTGAAGCTTTCTTT. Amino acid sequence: CASGGNTEAFF.

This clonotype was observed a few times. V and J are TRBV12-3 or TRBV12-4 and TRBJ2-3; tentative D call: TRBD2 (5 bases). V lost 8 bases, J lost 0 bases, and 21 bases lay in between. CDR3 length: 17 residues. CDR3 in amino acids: CASGSPSQRVSTDTQYF. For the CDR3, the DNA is TGTGCCAGCGGGTCACCCTCCCAGAGGGTTAGCACAGATACGCAGTATTTT.

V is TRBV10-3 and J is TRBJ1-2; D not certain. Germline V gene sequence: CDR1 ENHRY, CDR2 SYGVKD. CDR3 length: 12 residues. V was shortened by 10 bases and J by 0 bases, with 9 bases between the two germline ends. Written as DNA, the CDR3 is TGTGCCACTAGGGCGACTAACTATGGCTACACCTTC. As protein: CATRATNYGYTF.

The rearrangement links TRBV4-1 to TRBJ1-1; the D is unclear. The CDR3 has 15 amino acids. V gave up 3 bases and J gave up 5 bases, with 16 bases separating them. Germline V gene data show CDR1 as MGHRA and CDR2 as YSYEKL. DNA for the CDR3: TGCGCCAGCAGCCATCCCCGGGCCAGTGGGACTGAAGCTTTCTTT. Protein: CASSHPRASGTEAFF.

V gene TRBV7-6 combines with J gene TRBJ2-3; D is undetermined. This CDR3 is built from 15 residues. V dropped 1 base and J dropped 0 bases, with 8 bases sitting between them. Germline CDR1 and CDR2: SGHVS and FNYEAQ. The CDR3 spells CASSLGDTSTDTQYF. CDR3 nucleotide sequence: TGTGCCAGCAGCTTAGGCGATACTAGCACAGATACGCAGTATTTT. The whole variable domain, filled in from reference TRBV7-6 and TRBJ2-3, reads GAGVSQSPRYKVTKRGQDVALRCDPISGHVSLYWYRQALGQGPEFLTYFNYEAQQDKSGLPNDRFSAERPEGSISTLTIQRTEQRDSAMYRCASSLGDTSTDTQYFGPGTRLTVL.

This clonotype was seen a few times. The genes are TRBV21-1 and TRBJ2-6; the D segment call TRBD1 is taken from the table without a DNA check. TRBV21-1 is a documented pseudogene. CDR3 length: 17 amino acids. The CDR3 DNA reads TGTGCCAGCAGCGACCGGGACAGGCATTCTGGGGCCAACGTCCTGACTTTC. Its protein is CASSDRDRHSGANVLTF.

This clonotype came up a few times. Here the CDR3 DNA reads TGCGCCAGCAGCTTGAGTCAGAATGAGCAGTTCTTC. This gives the protein CASSLSQNEQFF. This chain connects TRBV5-1 to TRBJ2-1; D is ambiguous. Between the trimmed V and J ends, which lost 1 base and 7 bases, there was a span of 6 bases. This CDR3 region has 12 residues. CDR1 and CDR2 (germline): SGHRS, YFSETQ. Drawing the rest from reference TRBV5-1 and TRBJ2-1, the complete variable domain is KAGVTQTPRYLIKTRGQQVTLSCSPISGHRSVSWYQQTPGQGLQFLFEYFSETQRNKGNFPGRFSGRQFSNSRSEMNVSTLELGDSALYLCASSLSQNEQFFGPGTRLTVL.

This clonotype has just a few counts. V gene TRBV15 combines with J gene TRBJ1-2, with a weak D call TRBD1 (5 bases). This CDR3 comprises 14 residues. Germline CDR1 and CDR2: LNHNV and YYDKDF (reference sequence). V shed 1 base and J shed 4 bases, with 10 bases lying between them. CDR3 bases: TGTGCCACCAGCAGAGCGGGGGGACCCTATGGCTACACCTTC. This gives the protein CATSRAGGPYGYTF. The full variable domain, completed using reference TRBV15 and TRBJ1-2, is DAMVIQNPRYQVTQFGKPVTLSCSQTLNHNVMYWYQQKSSQAPKLLFHYYDKDFNNEADTPDNFQSRRPNTSFCFLDIRSPGLGDTAMYLCATSRAGGPYGYTFGSGTRLTVV.